This TCR beta chain is drawn from a study of blood T cell repertoires in COVID-19. V shed 3 bases and J shed 9 bases, with 19 bases lying between them. CDR1 and CDR2 (germline): SGHRS, YFSETQ. The CDR3 is 16 amino acids. In the original workflow: How many nucleated cells were present was estimated from reference gene primer amplification. Clones were sequenced by immunoSEQ multiplex PCR, and TCRdb holds only the in-frame ones, with some missing. Clonal size and the V and J genes are those of that table, whereas D and trimming came from the DNA. The repertoire consists of about 100,000 clones, with 70% to 90% occurring once and the leading ten covering 9.5% to 10%.

Sequencing was performed on peripheral blood. The sequence derives from a middle-aged man with active or convalescent COVID-19. The chain is built from TRBV5-1 and TRBJ1-6; perhaps TRBD1 as D (5 bases). The DNA of the CDR3 is TGCGCCAGCAGCTCCGGAGGGGTCGCTAGTAGTTCACCCCTCCACTTT. Translation: CASSSGGVASSSPLHF.